This TCR beta chain was identified during a study of cytotoxic CD8 clonotypes in ibrutinib-treated CLL. The germline gives CDR1 SGHVS, CDR2 FNYEAQ. CDR3 length: 13 amino acids. V dropped 1 base and J dropped 1 base, with 4 bases sitting between them. Data came from immunoSEQ multiplex PCR; TCRdb stores just in-frame clones and leaves some out. The sample contains 110,000 to 150,000 clones, 60% to 85% of which appear only once. The origin of this receptor is a human donor with chronic lymphocytic leukemia. This sequence joins TRBV7-6 and TRBJ1-1, with D hard to call. The input for sequencing was PBMCs, taken after 24 months of ibrutinib treatment. The CDR3 coding sequence is TGTGCCAGCAGCTTAGTGGAGAACACTGAAGCTTTCTTT. Its translation: CASSLVENTEAFF. Combining the CDR3 with reference TRBV7-6 and TRBJ1-1 gives the whole variable domain GAGVSQSPRYKVTKRGQDVALRCDPISGHVSLYWYRQALGQGPEFLTYFNYEAQQDKSGLPNDRFSAERPEGSISTLTIQRTEQRDSAMYRCASSLVENTEAFFGQGTRLTVV.